This record concerns one TCR beta chain sequence. Its antigen remains unidentified. With V trimmed by 0 bases and J by 6 bases, 10 bases remained unmatched. The germline CDR1 and CDR2 sequences are SGHDT and YYEEEE. The CDR3 loop spans 17 amino acids. The sample comes from a study of cytomegalovirus exposure and HLA in healthy donors. Overall study: Most genotyped donors, around four fifths of some 400, had Caucasian-associated genetic ancestry.

General study findings and limits: An ancestry cluster, one associated with Asian ancestry, reportedly showed fewer N-insertions than the 666-donor mean in a later analysis.

The primer mix had 60 Vbeta and 13 Jbeta primers. Assay: immunoSEQ multiplex PCR; the TCRdb copy retains only in-frame clones and omits some. The data hold approximately 50,000 clones, with roughly four fifths observed a single time. The sequence came from a man aged 25-45 years in good health and CMV-seronegative. The chain links TRBV5-6 to TRBJ1-4; the match to TRBD1 covers 8 bases. The sequencing sample was made of PBMCs. The CDR3 sequence is CASSLAGQGGKDEKLFF. CDR3 sequence (DNA): TGTGCCAGCAGCTTGGCTGGACAGGGTGGGAAGGATGAAAAACTGTTTTTT.